The 6 T cell receptor beta chains listed next were all sequenced from one sample in a study of human T cells and chemical hapten exposure. TCRdb re-analysed the RACE reads in MiXCR, keeping a single row per CDR3 protein. The repertoire holds a few hundred thousand distinct CDR3 sequences, with nearly 6.5% as singletons. The time point denotes: patch test 2, 6 weeks after DPC sensitization. Treatment: therapeutic diphenylcyclopropenone sensitization with weekly scalp DPC. The sample was whole blood, taken in connection with sensitization to the hapten diphenylcyclopropenone (DPC). Every receptor here comes from a woman aged 18-29 years with alopecia areata. Some clones in this sample may be carry-over from other donors' samples.

This clonotype was seen a few times. The gene calls are TRBV4-1 and TRBJ2-5; 7 positions agree with TRBD1. CDR1 is MGHRA, CDR2 YSYEKL, per germline. The CDR3 runs 16 residues. V lost 0 bases and J lost 7; bases outside the gene matches: 11. The CDR3 region has the DNA TGCGCCAGCAGCCAAGAAAGGGACAGCAAGCGTGGGACCCAGTACTTC. Its protein product is CASSQERDSKRGTQYF.

This clonotype was detected a few times. The rearrangement joins TRBV18 to TRBJ1-6, with a tentative D call TRBD1 (6 bases). There are 12 residues in the CDR3. Deletions cut 5 bases from V and 10 bases from J, with 9 bases between. Germline CDR1 reads KGHSH; CDR2 reads LQKENI. The CDR3 coding sequence is TGTGCCAGCTCAGGGGGCAAGTCACCCCTCCACTTT. Translated, it gives CASSGGKSPLHF.

Only a few counts were recorded for this clonotype. The chain employs TRBV28 and TRBJ1-2; no reliable D call. The V gene's germline CDR1 is MDHEN and CDR2 SYDVKM. Trimming removed 3 bases from V and 4 bases from J, with 15 bases in between. This CDR3 spans 15 amino acids. For the CDR3, the DNA is TGTGCCAGCAGTTTCCCCAAAACAGATTTCTATGGCTACACCTTC. It specifies CASSFPKTDFYGYTF.

The table lists this clonotype with many counts. V and J are TRBV6-6 and TRBJ1-5; D gene uncertain. The CDR3 covers 13 residues. Germline V CDR1 and CDR2: MNHNY, SVGAGI (reference sequence). V lost 0 bases and J lost 6, with 6 bases in between. The chain's CDR3 is CASSYSSGQPQHF. For the CDR3, the DNA is TGTGCCAGCAGTTACTCGAGTGGTCAGCCCCAGCATTTT.

This clonotype was recorded at least ten times. The chain recombines TRBV7-3 with TRBJ2-3; 9 nucleotides line up with TRBD1. The V gene end was trimmed by 6 bases and the J gene end by 3 bases; junction bases not matched to a gene: 10. The CDR3 loop spans 16 amino acids. The V gene's germline CDR1 is SGHTA and CDR2 FQGTGA. CDR3 protein: CASRSTGGARTDTQYF. DNA for the CDR3: TGTGCCAGCAGGTCCACAGGGGGCGCACGTACAGATACGCAGTATTTT.

This clonotype was seen repeatedly, ten times or more. The CDR3 region is CASDETGASRPQHF. DNA for the CDR3: TGTGCCAGCGACGAGACAGGGGCATCAAGGCCCCAGCATTTT. The chain is built from TRBV7-8 and TRBJ1-5, with 8 positions matching TRBD1. The CDR3 extends over 14 amino acids. CDR1 and CDR2 (germline): SGHVS, FQNEAQ. The V and J ends lost 8 bases and 9 bases, in that order; junction bases with no gene match: 12.